Following are 3 T cell receptor beta chains from one sample sequenced in a study of T cells in Graves' hyperthyroidism and ophthalmopathy. Amplified regions were TCR beta CDR3 sequences from RNA transcripts. The HTBI primer set was used in a first-round RT-PCR of the TCR CDR3. TCRdb fed the multiplex PCR reads into MiXCR, producing one record per CDR3 protein. The sample consists of over 650,000 distinct CDR3 sequences, about a sixth of them appearing once. The sequencing input was blood. The receptors originated from a man between 18 and 29 years old with Graves' hyperthyroidism.

Points on this clonotype: This could be a read error, since a much larger clone is one nucleotide away. The chain links TRBV28 to TRBJ1-1, with a weak D call TRBD1 (5 bases). CDR1 is MDHEN, CDR2 SYDVKM, per germline. The CDR3 loop spans 15 amino acids. The CDR3 nucleotides are TGTGCCAGCAGCCTCGACGAGGGGTTCGACACTGAAGCTCTCTTT. Its protein product is CASSLDEGFDTEALF.

With regard to this clonotype: This may stem from a read error, because a much larger clone lies one nucleotide away. The chain couples TRBV3-1 to TRBJ2-1; TRBD2 might be the D (5 bases). CDR1 and CDR2 (germline): LGHDT, YNNKEL (reference sequence). This CDR3 is 11 amino acids long. V was clipped by 1 base and J by 10 bases, with 5 bases between them. DNA of the CDR3: TGTGCCAGCAGCCAAGCTAGCGAGCAGTTCTTC. Its translation: CASSQASEQFF.

The J gene is TRBJ2-1, the V gene TRBV20-1, with TRBD2 identical over 14 bases. After removal of 5 bases from V and 8 bases from J, the junction contained 17 bases not matched to a gene. Germline CDR1 reads DFQATT; CDR2 reads SNEGSKA (reference sequence). The CDR3 is 18 amino acids. CDR3 region: CSAATGLAGVSPGDEQFF. CDR3 nucleotide sequence: TGCAGTGCTGCCACGGGACTAGCGGGAGTTTCCCCAGGCGATGAGCAGTTCTTC.